The 15 T cell receptor beta chains below all came from one sample that was sequenced in a study of blood T cell repertoires in COVID-19. The repertoire was sequenced with immunoSEQ multiplex PCR; TCRdb's copy has only in-frame clones and lacks some. In the table there are 150,000 or so clones, roughly 84% of which are singletons. Sequenced sample: PBMCs or T cells enriched from blood (not recorded which). The receptors originated from a woman aged 60-70 years who had recovered from COVID-19.

V gene TRBV27 combines with J gene TRBJ1-2; possible D gene TRBD1, 5 bases. V gave up 8 bases and J gave up 4 bases, with 17 bases separating them. The germline V gene has CDR1 MNHEY and CDR2 SMNVEV (reference sequence). This CDR3 contains 14 residues. In DNA form, the CDR3 reads TGTGCCAGCCAACCCATACAGGCTCCCTATGGCTACACCTTC. This sequence encodes CASQPIQAPYGYTF.

This clone appeared a few times. The V gene is TRBV6-1, the J gene TRBJ1-1; D uncertain. Germline CDR1 and CDR2: MNHNS and SASEGT. V lost 1 base, J lost 11 bases, and 17 bases lay in between. The CDR3 length is 14 residues. CDR3 in amino acids: CASSEGGGKIDAFF. CDR3 coding DNA: TGTGCCAGCAGTGAAGGCGGAGGCAAGATCGACGCTTTCTTT.

This chain connects TRBV10-3 to TRBJ2-1, with TRBD2 as a possible D gene (6 bases). Trimming took 2 bases from V and 5 from J, leaving 13 bases between them. CDR3 length: 15 amino acids. CDR1 ENHRY and CDR2 SYGVKD come from the germline V gene. The chain's CDR3 is CAISEGRPYDNEQFF. Here the CDR3 DNA reads TGTGCCATCAGTGAGGGGAGGCCGTACGACAATGAGCAGTTCTTC.

In DNA, the CDR3 is TGTGCCAGTAAAGCCCCCACAGGGTGGGGGGAAAAACTGTTTTTT. It encodes CASKAPTGWGEKLFF. This chain links TRBV6-4 with TRBJ1-4; D is perhaps TRBD1 (6 bases). Germline lookup yields CDR1 MRHNA and CDR2 SNTAGT. V gave up 9 bases and J gave up 8 bases, with 22 bases separating them. This CDR3 has 15 residues.

The chain employs TRBV7-2 and TRBJ1-3; no clear D. The CDR3 totals 13 residues. The V end lost 5 bases, the J end lost 0 bases, and 5 bases lay between the germline ends. Germline loops: CDR1 SGHTA, CDR2 FQGNSA. This CDR3 is CASSLSSGNTIYF. CDR3 DNA: TGTGCCAGCAGCCTAAGCTCTGGAAACACCATATATTTT.

This chain joins TRBV7-3 and TRBJ2-1, with 8 bases lining up with TRBD2. With V trimmed by 5 bases and J by 6 bases, 6 bases remained unmatched. Germline V gene sequence: CDR1 SGHTA, CDR2 FQGTGA. The CDR3 spans 14 residues. The CDR3 coding sequence is TGTGCCAGCAGCGCGGGACTAGAACCCAATGAGCAGTTCTTC. Amino acids: CASSAGLEPNEQFF.

The rearrangement uses TRBV5-4 and TRBJ2-7; a weak D match, TRBD2 (5 bases). The CDR3 is made up of 14 amino acids. CDR1 is SGHNT, CDR2 YYREEE, per germline (reference sequence). V lost 1 base, J lost 2 bases, and 10 bases lay in between. In DNA, the CDR3 is TGTGCCAGCAGCTTGTCTAGCCCACCCTACGAGCAGTACTTC. This codes for CASSLSSPPYEQYF.

This chain uses TRBV2 with TRBJ2-1; 9 bases align to TRBD1. V shed 4 bases and J 6 bases; nucleotides not matched to a gene: 7. CDR1 and CDR2 (germline): SNHLY, FYNNEI. The CDR3 sequence is 15 residues long. The CDR3 spells CASSVEQGAGNEQFF. The CDR3 DNA reads as TGTGCCAGCAGTGTAGAACAGGGGGCGGGCAATGAGCAGTTCTTC. The variable domain in full, completed from reference TRBV2 and TRBJ2-1, reads EPEVTQTPSHQVTQMGQEVILRCVPISNHLYFYWYRQILGQKVEFLVSFYNNEISEKSEIFDDQFSVERPDGSNFTLKIRSTKLEDSAMYFCASSVEQGAGNEQFFGPGTRLTVL.

This chain connects TRBV4-1 to TRBJ1-4; D remains ambiguous. The ends were cut back, 4 bases at V and 5 bases at J, with 14 bases in the middle. The CDR3 loop spans 15 amino acids. The germline gives CDR1 MGHRA, CDR2 YSYEKL. The CDR3 spells CASSPRSGENEKLFF. The CDR3 DNA follows: TGCGCCAGCAGCCCGAGGAGCGGGGAAAATGAAAAACTGTTTTTT.

V is TRBV28 and J is TRBJ1-5; 9 nucleotides line up with TRBD1. The germline V gene has CDR1 MDHEN and CDR2 SYDVKM. V was clipped by 8 bases and J by 7 bases; unmatched bases: 12. The CDR3 is 15 amino acids. Here the CDR3 reads CASYSGTGIIQPQHF. CDR3 coding DNA: TGTGCCAGCTACTCCGGGACAGGGATTATCCAGCCCCAGCATTTT.

The gene calls are TRBV7-8 and TRBJ2-5, with 7 bases aligning to TRBD2. CDR1 and CDR2 (germline): SGHVS, FQNEAQ. With 1 base clipped from V and 5 bases from J, the junction kept 13 bases outside the gene matches. The CDR3 sequence is 17 residues long. CDR3 nucleotides: TGTGCCAGCAGCTTAGGCCGGCAGCCCGGGGGGATGGAGACCCAGTACTTC. Its translation is CASSLGRQPGGMETQYF.

This rearrangement joins TRBV5-8 to TRBJ1-4; D is unclear. The V and J ends lost 4 bases and 11 bases respectively, with 3 bases between them. The germline V gene has CDR1 SGHTS and CDR2 YDEGEE. The CDR3 contains 9 residues. CDR3 DNA: TGTGCCAGCAGCCCGAAACTGTTTTTT. Translated: CASSPKLFF. Looking up the rest from reference TRBV5-8 and TRBJ1-4 gives the full variable domain: EAGVTQSPTHLIKTRGQQATLRCSPISGHTSVYWYQQALGLGLQFLLWYDEGEERNRGNFPPRFSGRQFPNYSSELNVNALELEDSALYLCASSPKLFFGSGTQLSVL.

V usage is TRBV27 and J usage is TRBJ2-3, with D possibly TRBD2 on 5 matching bases. The CDR3 covers 16 residues. The germline CDR1 and CDR2 sequences are MNHEY and SMNVEV (reference sequence). V was pared by 2 bases and J by 1 base, with 13 bases between. The CDR3 sequence: CASSLGRAWGTDTQYF. The CDR3 coding sequence is TGTGCCAGCAGTTTAGGGCGGGCCTGGGGCACAGATACGCAGTATTTT.

The rearrangement joins TRBV5-1 to TRBJ2-7; TRBD1 might be the D (5 bases). The CDR3 totals 13 residues. Per the germline V gene, CDR1 is SGHRS and CDR2 is YFSETQ. Trimming stripped 3 bases from V and 2 bases from J, with 9 bases between. CDR3 coding DNA: TGCGCCAGCAGCTCGGACACCCCCTACGAGCAGTACTTC. Protein sequence: CASSSDTPYEQYF.

The chain links TRBV5-1 to TRBJ2-7; TRBD2 matches at 11 bases. J lost 6 bases, V lost 4 bases, and 12 bases had no gene match. The CDR3 contains 16 residues. CDR1 is SGHRS, CDR2 YFSETQ, per germline. The CDR3 loop reads CASSPTTLAGGSEQYF. CDR3 in DNA: TGCGCCAGCAGCCCGACGACTCTAGCGGGGGGTTCCGAGCAGTACTTC.